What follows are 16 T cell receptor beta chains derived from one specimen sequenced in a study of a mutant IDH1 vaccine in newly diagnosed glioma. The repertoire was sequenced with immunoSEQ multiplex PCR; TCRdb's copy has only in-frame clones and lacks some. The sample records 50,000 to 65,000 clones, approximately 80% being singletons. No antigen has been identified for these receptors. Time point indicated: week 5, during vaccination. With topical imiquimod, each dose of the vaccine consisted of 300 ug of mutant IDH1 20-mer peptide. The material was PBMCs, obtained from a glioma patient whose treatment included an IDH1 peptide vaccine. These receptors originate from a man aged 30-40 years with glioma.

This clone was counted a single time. The CDR3 protein is CATSRGIGRAEAFF. Written as DNA, the CDR3 is TGTGCCACCAGCAGAGGGATAGGGAGGGCTGAAGCTTTCTTT. V usage is TRBV15 and J usage is TRBJ1-1; D unresolved. This CDR3 has 14 residues. V lost 1 base and J lost 6, with 12 bases in between. Germline-derived CDR1 and CDR2 are LNHNV and YYDKDF (reference sequence). The whole variable domain, filled in from reference TRBV15 and TRBJ1-1, reads DAMVIQNPRYQVTQFGKPVTLSCSQTLNHNVMYWYQQKSSQAPKLLFHYYDKDFNNEADTPDNFQSRRPNTSFCFLDIRSPGLGDTAMYLCATSRGIGRAEAFFGQGTRLTVV.

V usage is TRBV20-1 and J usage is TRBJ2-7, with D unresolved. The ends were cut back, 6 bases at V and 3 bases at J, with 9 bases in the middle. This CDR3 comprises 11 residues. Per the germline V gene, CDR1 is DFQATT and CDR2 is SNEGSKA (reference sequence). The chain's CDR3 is CSAEDRYEQYF. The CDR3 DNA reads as TGCAGTGCCGAAGACCGCTACGAGCAGTACTTC.

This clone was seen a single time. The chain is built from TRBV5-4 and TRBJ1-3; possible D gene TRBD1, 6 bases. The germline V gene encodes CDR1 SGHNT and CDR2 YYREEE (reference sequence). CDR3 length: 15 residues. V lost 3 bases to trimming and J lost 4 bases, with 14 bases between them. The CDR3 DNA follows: TGTGCCAGCAGCTCTGTCGGGGGCGCAGGAAACACCATATATTTT. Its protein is CASSSVGGAGNTIYF.

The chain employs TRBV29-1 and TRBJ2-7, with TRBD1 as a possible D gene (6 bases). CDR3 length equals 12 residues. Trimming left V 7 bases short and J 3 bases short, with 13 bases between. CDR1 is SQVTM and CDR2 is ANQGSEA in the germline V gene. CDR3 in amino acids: CSARGQNYEQYF. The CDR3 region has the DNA TGCAGCGCCCGTGGACAGAACTACGAGCAGTACTTC.

CDR3 sequence reads: CASSLGGPRNEKLFF. In DNA, the CDR3 is TGCGCCAGCAGCTTGGGGGGGCCCCGTAATGAAAAACTGTTTTTT. The rearrangement joins TRBV5-1 to TRBJ1-4; tentatively, D is TRBD1 (6 bases). There are 15 residues in the CDR3. V gave up 0 bases and J gave up 4 bases, with 10 bases separating them. Germline-derived CDR1 and CDR2 are SGHRS and YFSETQ. The full variable domain, its missing parts supplied by reference TRBV5-1 and TRBJ1-4, is KAGVTQTPRYLIKTRGQQVTLSCSPISGHRSVSWYQQTPGQGLQFLFEYFSETQRNKGNFPGRFSGRQFSNSRSEMNVSTLELGDSALYLCASSLGGPRNEKLFFGSGTQLSVL.

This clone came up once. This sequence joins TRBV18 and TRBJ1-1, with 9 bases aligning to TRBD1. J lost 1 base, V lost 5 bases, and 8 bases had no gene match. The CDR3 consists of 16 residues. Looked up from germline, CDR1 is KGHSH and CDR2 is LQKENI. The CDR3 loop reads CASSFSKGQGNTEAFF. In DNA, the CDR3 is TGTGCCAGCTCATTTTCCAAGGGACAGGGGAACACTGAAGCTTTCTTT.

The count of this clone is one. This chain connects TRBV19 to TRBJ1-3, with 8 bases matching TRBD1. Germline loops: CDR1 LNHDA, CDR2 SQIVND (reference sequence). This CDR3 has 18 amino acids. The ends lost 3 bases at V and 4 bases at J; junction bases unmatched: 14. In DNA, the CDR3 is TGTGCCAGTAGTATCGAGTCCCGGGACAGGAAAGGGGGAAACACCATATATTTT. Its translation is CASSIESRDRKGGNTIYF.

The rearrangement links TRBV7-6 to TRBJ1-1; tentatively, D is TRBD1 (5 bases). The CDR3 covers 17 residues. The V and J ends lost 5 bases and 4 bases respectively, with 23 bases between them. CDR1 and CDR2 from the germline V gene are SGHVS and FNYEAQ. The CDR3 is CASSLRGRDRVFTEAFF. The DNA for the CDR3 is TGTGCCAGCAGCCTAAGGGGCAGGGATCGGGTATTCACTGAAGCTTTCTTT.

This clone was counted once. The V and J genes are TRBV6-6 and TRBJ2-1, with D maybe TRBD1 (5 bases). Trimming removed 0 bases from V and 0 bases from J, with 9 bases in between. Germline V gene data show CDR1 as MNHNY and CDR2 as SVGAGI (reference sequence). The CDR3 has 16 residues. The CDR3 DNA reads TGTGCCAGCAGTTACTCGCGACAGAGCTCCTACAATGAGCAGTTCTTC. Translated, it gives CASSYSRQSSYNEQFF.

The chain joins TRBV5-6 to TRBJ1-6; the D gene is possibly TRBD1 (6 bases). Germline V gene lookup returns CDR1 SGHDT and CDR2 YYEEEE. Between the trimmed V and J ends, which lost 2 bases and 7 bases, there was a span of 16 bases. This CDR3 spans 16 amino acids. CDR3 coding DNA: TGTGCCAGCAGCTTACCCGACAGGTCCGTGAATTCACCCCTCCACTTT. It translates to CASSLPDRSVNSPLHF.

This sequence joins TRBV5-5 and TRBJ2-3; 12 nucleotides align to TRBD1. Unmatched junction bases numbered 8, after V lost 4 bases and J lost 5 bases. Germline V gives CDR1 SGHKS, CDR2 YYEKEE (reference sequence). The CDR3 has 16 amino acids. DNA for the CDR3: TGTGCCAGCAGCCGGGGGACAGGGGGCTTTGTAGATACGCAGTATTTT. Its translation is CASSRGTGGFVDTQYF.

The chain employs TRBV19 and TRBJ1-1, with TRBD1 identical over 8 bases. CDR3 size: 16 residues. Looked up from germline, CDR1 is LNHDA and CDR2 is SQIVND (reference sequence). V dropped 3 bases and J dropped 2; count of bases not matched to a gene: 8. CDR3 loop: CASSMIGQGFNTEAFF. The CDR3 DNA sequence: TGTGCCAGTAGTATGATTGGACAGGGCTTTAACACTGAAGCTTTCTTT.

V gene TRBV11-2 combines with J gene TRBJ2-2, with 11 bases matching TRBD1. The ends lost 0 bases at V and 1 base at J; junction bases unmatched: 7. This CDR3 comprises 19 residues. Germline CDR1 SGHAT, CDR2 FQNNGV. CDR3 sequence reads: CASSLDRRDRGWNTGELFF. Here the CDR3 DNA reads TGTGCCAGCAGCTTAGATCGCCGGGACAGGGGGTGGAACACCGGGGAGCTGTTTTTT.

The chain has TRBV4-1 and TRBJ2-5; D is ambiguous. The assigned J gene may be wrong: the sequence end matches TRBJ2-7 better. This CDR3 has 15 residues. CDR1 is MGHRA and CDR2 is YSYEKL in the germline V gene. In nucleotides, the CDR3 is TGCGCCAGCAGCCAAGTCGTCGGCACTTCCTACGAGCAGTACTTC. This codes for CASSQVVGTSYEQYF.

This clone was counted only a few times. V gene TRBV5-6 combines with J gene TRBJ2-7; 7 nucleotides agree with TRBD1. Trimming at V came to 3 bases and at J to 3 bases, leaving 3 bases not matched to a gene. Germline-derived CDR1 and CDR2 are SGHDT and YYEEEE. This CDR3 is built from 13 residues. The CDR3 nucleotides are TGTGCCAGCAGCTCGACAGGGAACTACGAGCAGTACTTC. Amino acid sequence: CASSSTGNYEQYF.

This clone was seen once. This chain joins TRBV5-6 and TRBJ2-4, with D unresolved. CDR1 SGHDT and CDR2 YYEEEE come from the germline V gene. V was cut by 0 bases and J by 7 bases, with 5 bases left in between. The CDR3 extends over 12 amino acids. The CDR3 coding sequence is TGTGCCAGCAGCTTGGGGACCAACATTCAGTACTTC. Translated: CASSLGTNIQYF.